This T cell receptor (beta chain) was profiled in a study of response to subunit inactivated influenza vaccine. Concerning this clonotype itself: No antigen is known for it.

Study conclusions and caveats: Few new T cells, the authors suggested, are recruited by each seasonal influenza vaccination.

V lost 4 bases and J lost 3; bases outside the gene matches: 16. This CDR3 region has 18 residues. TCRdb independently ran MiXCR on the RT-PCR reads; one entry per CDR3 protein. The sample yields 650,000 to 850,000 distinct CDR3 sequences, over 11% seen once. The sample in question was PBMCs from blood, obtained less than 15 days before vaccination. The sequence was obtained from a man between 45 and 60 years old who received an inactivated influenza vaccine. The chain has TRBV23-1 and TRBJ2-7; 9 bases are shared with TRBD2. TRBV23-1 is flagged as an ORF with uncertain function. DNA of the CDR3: TGCGCCAGCAGTCCGCGGGGGATTCTACTAGCGGGTTTCTACGAGCAGTACTTC. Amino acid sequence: CASSPRGILLAGFYEQYF.